Given below is one T cell receptor (beta chain) in context. This entry belongs to a study of blood T cell repertoires in COVID-19. Looking at the study overall: Samples came from the United States, Italy and Spain, spanning acute and convalescent COVID-19. Sources were T cells, B-cell-depleted T cells, or PBMCs; the material itself was cDNA or gDNA.

In the original processing: Nucleated cell counts were estimated from reference gene primer amplification. The assay was immunoSEQ multiplex PCR, and TCRdb's table has in-frame clones only and misses some. The V and J calls and clone size come from that table; D and trimming were worked out from the DNA. The table lists approximately 74,000 clones, 70% to 90% of them singletons, with approximately 4.4% in the top ten. The ends were cut back, 2 bases at V and 5 bases at J, with 10 bases in the middle. The germline V gene encodes CDR1 MNHEY and CDR2 SVGEGT. The CDR3 runs 13 residues. The source material was peripheral blood. The chain couples TRBV6-2 or TRBV6-3 to TRBJ2-7; D is undetermined. This sequence originates from a woman of 80 years or more with active or convalescent COVID-19. The CDR3 DNA reads TGTGCCAGCAGTTACCTTAAGGCGGACGAGCAGTACTTC. Translation: CASSYLKADEQYF.